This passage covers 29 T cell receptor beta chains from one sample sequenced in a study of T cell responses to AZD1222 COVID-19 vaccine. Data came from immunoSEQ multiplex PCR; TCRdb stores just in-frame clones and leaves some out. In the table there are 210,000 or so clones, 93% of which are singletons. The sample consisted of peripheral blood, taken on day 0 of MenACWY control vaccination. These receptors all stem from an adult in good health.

Written as DNA, the CDR3 is TGTGCCAGCAGTTACGACCCCTTTTCAGGGAGCTACGAGCAGTACTTC. Residues: CASSYDPFSGSYEQYF. The chain employs TRBV6-5 and TRBJ2-7, with D possibly called TRBD1 or TRBD2 (5 bases each). Deletions cut 2 bases from V and 3 bases from J, with 17 bases between. The CDR3 has 16 amino acids. CDR1 is MNHEY and CDR2 is SVGAGI in the germline V gene.

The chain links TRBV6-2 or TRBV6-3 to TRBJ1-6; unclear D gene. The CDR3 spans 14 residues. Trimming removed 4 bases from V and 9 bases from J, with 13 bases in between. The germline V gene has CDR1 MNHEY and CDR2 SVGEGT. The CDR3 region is CASSLRPAGSPLHF. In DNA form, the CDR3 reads TGTGCCAGCAGTTTGAGACCTGCTGGTTCACCCCTCCACTTT.

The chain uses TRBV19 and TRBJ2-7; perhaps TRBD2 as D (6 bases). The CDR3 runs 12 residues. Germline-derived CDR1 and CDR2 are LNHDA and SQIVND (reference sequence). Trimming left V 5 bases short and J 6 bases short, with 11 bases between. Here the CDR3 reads CASSEEGVEQYF. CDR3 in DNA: TGTGCCAGTAGTGAGGAGGGAGTCGAGCAGTACTTC.

The DNA for the CDR3 is TGTGCCAGCAGCTTGCGCGGCTATGGCTACACCTTC. It yields the protein CASSLRGYGYTF. The chain has TRBV5-6 and TRBJ1-2, with D hard to call. CDR3 size: 12 residues. V dropped 1 base and J dropped 4 bases, with 5 bases sitting between them. The V gene's germline CDR1 is SGHDT and CDR2 YYEEEE.

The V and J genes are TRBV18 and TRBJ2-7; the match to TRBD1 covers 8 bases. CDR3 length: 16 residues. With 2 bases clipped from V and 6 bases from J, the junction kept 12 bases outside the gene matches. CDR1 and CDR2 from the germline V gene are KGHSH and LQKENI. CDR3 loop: CASSPNMQGAGGEQYF. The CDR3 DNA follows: TGTGCCAGCTCACCAAACATGCAGGGGGCTGGTGGCGAGCAGTACTTC.

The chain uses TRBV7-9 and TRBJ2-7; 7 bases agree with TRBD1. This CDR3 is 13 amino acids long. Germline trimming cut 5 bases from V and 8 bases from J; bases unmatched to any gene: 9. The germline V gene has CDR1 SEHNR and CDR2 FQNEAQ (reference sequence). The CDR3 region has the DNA TGTGCCAGCAGCACGCCCGGGACAGTCAAGCAGTACTTC. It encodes CASSTPGTVKQYF.

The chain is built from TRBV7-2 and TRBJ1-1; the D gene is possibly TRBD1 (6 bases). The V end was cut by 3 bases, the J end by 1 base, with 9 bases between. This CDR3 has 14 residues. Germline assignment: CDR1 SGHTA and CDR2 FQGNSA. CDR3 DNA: TGTGCCAGCAGCTTCCAGGGGCGGAACACTGAAGCTTTCTTT. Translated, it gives CASSFQGRNTEAFF.

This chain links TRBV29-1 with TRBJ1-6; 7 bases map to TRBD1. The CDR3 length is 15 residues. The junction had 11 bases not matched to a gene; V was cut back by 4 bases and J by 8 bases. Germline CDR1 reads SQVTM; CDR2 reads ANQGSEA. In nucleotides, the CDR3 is TGCAGCGTTGCTGGGCCGGGAGGGACAGATTCACCCCTCCACTTT. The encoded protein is CSVAGPGGTDSPLHF.

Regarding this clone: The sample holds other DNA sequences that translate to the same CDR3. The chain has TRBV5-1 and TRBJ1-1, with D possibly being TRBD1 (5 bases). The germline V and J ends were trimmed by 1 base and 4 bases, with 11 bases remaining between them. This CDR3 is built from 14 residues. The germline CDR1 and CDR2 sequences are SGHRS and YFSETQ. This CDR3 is CASSLSGGVTEAFF. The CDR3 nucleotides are TGCGCCAGCAGCTTGTCGGGGGGAGTCACTGAAGCTTTCTTT.

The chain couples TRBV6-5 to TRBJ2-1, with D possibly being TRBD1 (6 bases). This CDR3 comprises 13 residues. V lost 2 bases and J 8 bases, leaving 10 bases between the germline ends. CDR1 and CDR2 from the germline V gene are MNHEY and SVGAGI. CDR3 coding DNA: TGTGCCAGCAGTTACGTAACAGGGTATGAGCAGTTCTTC. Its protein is CASSYVTGYEQFF.

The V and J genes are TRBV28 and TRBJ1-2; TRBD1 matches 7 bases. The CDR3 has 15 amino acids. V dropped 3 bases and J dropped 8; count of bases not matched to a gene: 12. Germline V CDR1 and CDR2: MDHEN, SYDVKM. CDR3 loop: CASSLSWEGARGYTF. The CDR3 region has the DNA TGTGCCAGCAGTTTGAGCTGGGAGGGGGCTAGGGGCTACACCTTC.

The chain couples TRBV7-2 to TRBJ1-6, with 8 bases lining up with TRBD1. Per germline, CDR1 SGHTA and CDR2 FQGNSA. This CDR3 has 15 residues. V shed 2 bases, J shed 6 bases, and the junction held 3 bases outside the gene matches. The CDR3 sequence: CASSLTGGTNSPLHF. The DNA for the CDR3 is TGTGCCAGCAGCTTAACAGGGGGTACTAATTCACCCCTCCACTTT. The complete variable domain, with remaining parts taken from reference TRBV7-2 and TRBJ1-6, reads GAGVSQSPSNKVTEKGKDVELRCDPISGHTALYWYRQSLGQGLEFLIYFQGNSAPDKSGLPSDRFSAERTGGSVSTLTIQRTQQEDSAVYLCASSLTGGTNSPLHFGNGTRLTVT.

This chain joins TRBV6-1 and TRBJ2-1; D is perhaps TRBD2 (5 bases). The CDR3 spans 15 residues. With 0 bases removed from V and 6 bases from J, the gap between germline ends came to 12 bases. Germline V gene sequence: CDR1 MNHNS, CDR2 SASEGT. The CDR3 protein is CASSEARASSNEQFF. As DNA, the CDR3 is TGTGCCAGCAGTGAAGCGAGGGCTAGCTCCAATGAGCAGTTCTTC.

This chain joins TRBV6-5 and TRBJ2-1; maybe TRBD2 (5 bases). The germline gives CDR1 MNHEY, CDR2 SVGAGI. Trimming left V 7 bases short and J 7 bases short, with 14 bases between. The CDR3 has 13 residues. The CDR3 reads CASTASRRNEQFF. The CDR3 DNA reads TGTGCCAGCACCGCATCTCGGAGGAATGAGCAGTTCTTC.

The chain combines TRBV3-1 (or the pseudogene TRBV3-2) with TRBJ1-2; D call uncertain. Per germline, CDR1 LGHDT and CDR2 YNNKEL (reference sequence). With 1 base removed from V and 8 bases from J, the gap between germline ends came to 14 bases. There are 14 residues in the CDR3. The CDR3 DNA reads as TGTGCCAGCAGCCAAGGGGTGGGTGATGGGGGCTACACCTTC. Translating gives CASSQGVGDGGYTF.

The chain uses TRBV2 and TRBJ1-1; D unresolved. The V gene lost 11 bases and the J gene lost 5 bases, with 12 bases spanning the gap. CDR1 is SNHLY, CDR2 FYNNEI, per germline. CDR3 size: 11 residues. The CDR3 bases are TGTGCCGGTTCCCGGTTGACTGAAGCTTTCTTT. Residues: CAGSRLTEAFF.

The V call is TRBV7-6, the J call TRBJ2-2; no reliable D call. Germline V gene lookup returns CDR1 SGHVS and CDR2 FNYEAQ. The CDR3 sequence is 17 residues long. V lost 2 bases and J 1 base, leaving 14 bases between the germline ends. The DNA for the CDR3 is TGTGCCAGCAGCTTAAATGCGTGGTCAGGGAACACCGGGGAGCTGTTTTTT. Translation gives CASSLNAWSGNTGELFF.

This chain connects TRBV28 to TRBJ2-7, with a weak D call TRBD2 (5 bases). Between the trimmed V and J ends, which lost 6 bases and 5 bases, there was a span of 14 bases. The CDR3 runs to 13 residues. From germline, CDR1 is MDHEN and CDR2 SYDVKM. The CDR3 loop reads CASSRTARDEQYF. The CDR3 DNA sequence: TGTGCCAGCAGCAGGACTGCACGGGACGAGCAGTACTTC.

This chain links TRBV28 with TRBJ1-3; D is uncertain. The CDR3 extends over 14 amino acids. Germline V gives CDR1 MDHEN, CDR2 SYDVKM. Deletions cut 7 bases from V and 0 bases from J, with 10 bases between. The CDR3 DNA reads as TGTGCCAGCATAACAGCAAGCTCTGGAAACACCATATATTTT. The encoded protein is CASITASSGNTIYF.

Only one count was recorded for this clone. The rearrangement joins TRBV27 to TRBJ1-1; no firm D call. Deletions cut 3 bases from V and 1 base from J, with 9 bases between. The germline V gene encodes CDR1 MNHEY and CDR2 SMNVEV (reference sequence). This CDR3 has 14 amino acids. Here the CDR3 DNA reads TGTGCCAGCAGTTTTCTCACAGAGAACACTGAAGCTTTCTTT. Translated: CASSFLTENTEAFF.

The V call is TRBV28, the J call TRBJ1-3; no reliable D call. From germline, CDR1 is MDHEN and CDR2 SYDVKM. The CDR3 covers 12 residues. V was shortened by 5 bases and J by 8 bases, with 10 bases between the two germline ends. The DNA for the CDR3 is TGTGCCAGCAGTGGGAATAAACACACCATATATTTT. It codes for CASSGNKHTIYF.

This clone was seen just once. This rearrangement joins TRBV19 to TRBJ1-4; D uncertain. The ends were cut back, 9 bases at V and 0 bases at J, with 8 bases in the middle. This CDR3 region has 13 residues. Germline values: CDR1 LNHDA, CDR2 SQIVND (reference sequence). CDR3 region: CASSPATNEKLFF. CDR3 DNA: TGTGCCAGCTCGCCTGCAACTAATGAAAAACTGTTTTTT.

The CDR3 is CSQHAGHRNTIYF. Written as DNA, the CDR3 is TGTTCACAACACGCGGGACATCGGAACACCATATATTTT. The J gene is TRBJ1-3, the V gene TRBV30; TRBD1 is a possible D gene (6 bases). CDR1 and CDR2 from the germline V gene are GTSNPN and SVGIG (reference sequence). The CDR3 sequence is 13 residues long.

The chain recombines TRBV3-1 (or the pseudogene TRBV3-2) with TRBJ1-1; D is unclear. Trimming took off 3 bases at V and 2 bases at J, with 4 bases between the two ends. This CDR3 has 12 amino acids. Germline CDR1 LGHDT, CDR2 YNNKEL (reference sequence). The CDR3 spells CASSQTNTEAFF. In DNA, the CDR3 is TGTGCCAGCAGCCAGACCAACACTGAAGCTTTCTTT.

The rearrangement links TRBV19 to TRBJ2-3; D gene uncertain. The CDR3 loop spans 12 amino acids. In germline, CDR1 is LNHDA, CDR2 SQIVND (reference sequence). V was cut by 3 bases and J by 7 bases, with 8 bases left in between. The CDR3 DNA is TGTGCCAGTAGTATCGCCGATTATACGCAGTATTTT. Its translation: CASSIADYTQYF.

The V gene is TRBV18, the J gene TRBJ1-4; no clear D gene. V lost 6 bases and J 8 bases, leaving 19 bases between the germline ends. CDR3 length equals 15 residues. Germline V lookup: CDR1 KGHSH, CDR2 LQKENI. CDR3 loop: CASSQPGSSGEKLFF. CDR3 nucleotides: TGTGCCAGCTCCCAACCCGGGTCTTCGGGAGAAAAACTGTTTTTT.

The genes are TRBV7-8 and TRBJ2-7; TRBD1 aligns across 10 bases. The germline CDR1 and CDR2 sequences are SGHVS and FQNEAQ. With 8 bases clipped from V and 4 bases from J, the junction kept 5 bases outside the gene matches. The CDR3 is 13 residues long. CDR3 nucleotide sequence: TGTGCCAGCGAGCAGGGACAGGGGTACGAGCAGTACTTC. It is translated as CASEQGQGYEQYF.

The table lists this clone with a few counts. DNA of the CDR3: TGTGCCAGCTCACCACGGACAGAAGGAAATTCACCCCTCCACTTT. This translates into CASSPRTEGNSPLHF. This chain joins TRBV18 and TRBJ1-6, with D perhaps matching TRBD1 (6 bases). Between the trimmed V and J ends, which lost 1 base and 7 bases, there was a span of 11 bases. The length of the CDR3 is 15 residues. The germline V gene encodes CDR1 KGHSH and CDR2 LQKENI.

The CDR3 loop is CASSRDSKNQPQHF. For the CDR3, the DNA is TGTGCCAGCAGCCGGGACAGCAAAAATCAGCCCCAGCATTTT. The V call is TRBV6-5, the J call TRBJ1-5; TRBD1 matches at 7 bases. The V segment lost 6 bases and the J segment 4 bases; nucleotides outside the gene matches: 6. The CDR3 contains 14 residues. Per the germline V gene, CDR1 is MNHEY and CDR2 is SVGAGI.